One sample yielded the 14 T cell receptor beta chains listed below, sequenced in a study of cytomegalovirus exposure and HLA in healthy donors. Primers: 60 Vbeta forward and 13 Jbeta reverse. TCRdb's copy holds only in-frame clones and misses some; the assay was immunoSEQ multiplex PCR. The sample lists 150,000 to 250,000 clones, 79% occurring once. The specimen was PBMCs. The receptor source for this set is a girl between 5 and 17 years old in good health and CMV-seropositive.

This chain connects TRBV4-1 to TRBJ2-2; 11 bases fit TRBD1. Germline-derived CDR1 and CDR2 are MGHRA and YSYEKL. The V segment lost 3 bases and the J segment 1 base; nucleotides outside the gene matches: 1. CDR3 length: 16 residues. CDR3 in DNA: TGCGCCAGCAGCCAGGGACAGGGGGAGAACACCGGGGAGCTGTTTTTT. It specifies CASSQGQGENTGELFF.

The chain has TRBV2 and TRBJ1-3; D ambiguous. Germline assignment: CDR1 SNHLY and CDR2 FYNNEI. Trimming removed 0 bases at V and 0 bases at J, with 6 bases between. CDR3 length equals 15 residues. CDR3 in DNA: TGTGCCAGCAGTGAAGCGAACAGCTCTGGAAACACCATATATTTT. Translation: CASSEANSSGNTIYF.

Remarks on this clone: The sample has other DNA sequences that encode this CDR3 too. V usage is TRBV5-1 and J usage is TRBJ2-7; 8 positions agree with TRBD1. V was clipped by 6 bases and J by 0 bases; unmatched bases: 5. Germline V gene lookup returns CDR1 SGHRS and CDR2 YFSETQ. The CDR3 spans 14 residues. In DNA form, the CDR3 reads TGCGCCAGCAATCCCGGGACAGGCTCCTACGAGCAGTACTTC. It codes for CASNPGTGSYEQYF. Based on the CDR3 plus reference TRBV5-1 and TRBJ2-7, the full variable domain is KAGVTQTPRYLIKTRGQQVTLSCSPISGHRSVSWYQQTPGQGLQFLFEYFSETQRNKGNFPGRFSGRQFSNSRSEMNVSTLELGDSALYLCASNPGTGSYEQYFGPGTRLTVT.

CDR3 protein: CASSWGQGYEQYF. The CDR3 DNA is TGTGCCAGCAGTTGGGGCCAGGGCTACGAGCAGTACTTC. J is TRBJ2-7 and V is TRBV27; D may be TRBD1 (5 bases). The CDR3 is made up of 13 amino acids. The V end was cut by 4 bases, the J end by 3 bases, with 10 bases between. CDR1 is MNHEY and CDR2 is SMNVEV in the germline V gene (reference sequence).

The chain is built from TRBV7-2 and TRBJ1-6, with D unresolved. Germline V gives CDR1 SGHTA, CDR2 FQGNSA. The CDR3 sequence is 17 residues long. Trimming removed 2 bases at V and 2 bases at J, with 13 bases between. CDR3 amino acids: CASSLKYFQAYNSPLHF. Here the CDR3 DNA reads TGTGCCAGCAGCTTAAAATACTTCCAGGCCTATAATTCACCCCTCCACTTT. The full variable domain, with the rest looked up from reference TRBV7-2 and TRBJ1-6, is GAGVSQSPSNKVTEKGKDVELRCDPISGHTALYWYRQSLGQGLEFLIYFQGNSAPDKSGLPSDRFSAERTGGSVSTLTIQRTQQEDSAVYLCASSLKYFQAYNSPLHFGNGTRLTVT.

This chain connects TRBV14 to TRBJ2-5; 7 bases map to TRBD2. V gave up 0 bases and J gave up 1 base; unmatched junction bases: 17. This CDR3 comprises 20 residues. Per germline, CDR1 SGHDN and CDR2 FVKESK. The CDR3 nucleotides are TGTGCCAGCAGCCAAGACCCGGGAGGAATGTTGGCGAGTAGCCAAGAGACCCAGTACTTC. Translating gives CASSQDPGGMLASSQETQYF.

The V call is TRBV5-1, the J call TRBJ2-6; D is perhaps TRBD1 (5 bases). The CDR3 sequence is 15 residues long. Trimming removed 1 base at V and 2 bases at J, with 7 bases between. Germline V gene lookup returns CDR1 SGHRS and CDR2 YFSETQ. As DNA, the CDR3 is TGCGCCAGCAGCTTGATAGGGGCTGGGGCCAACGTCCTGACTTTC. Translation: CASSLIGAGANVLTF.

V and J are TRBV7-5 and TRBJ1-2. TRBV7-5 is a recognized pseudogene. This CDR3 is 18 amino acids long. CDR3 sequence reads: CARSLTGRGEAGGYGYTF. The CDR3 region has the DNA TGTGCCAGAAGCTTAACTGGTCGGGGGGAGGCGGGGGGCTATGGCTACACCTTC.

The chain combines TRBV6-5 with TRBJ2-5; weak D call: TRBD1 (6 bases). The CDR3 spans 14 residues. V shed 4 bases and J shed 4 bases, with 13 bases lying between them. The germline V gene has CDR1 MNHEY and CDR2 SVGAGI. CDR3 DNA sequence: TGTGCCAGCAGTTCATGGGGGCCAGGAGAGACCCAGTACTTC. It yields the protein CASSSWGPGETQYF.

The rearrangement joins TRBV10-3 to TRBJ2-7; 12 nucleotides match TRBD1. This CDR3 region has 15 residues. The V and J ends lost 7 bases and 3 bases, in that order; junction bases with no gene match: 7. Per germline, CDR1 ENHRY and CDR2 SYGVKD. CDR3 sequence: CAIKTGTGGSYEQYF. CDR3 nucleotides: TGTGCCATCAAAACCGGGACAGGGGGCAGCTACGAGCAGTACTTC.

The chain combines TRBV7-8 with TRBJ2-7; TRBD2 matches at 12 bases. V lost 3 bases, J lost 0 bases, and 6 bases stayed unmatched. Germline CDR1 reads SGHVS; CDR2 reads FQNEAQ. This CDR3 contains 17 residues. The CDR3 is CASSLTSGGRSSYEQYF. CDR3 sequence (DNA): TGTGCCAGCAGCTTGACTAGCGGGGGACGGTCCTCCTACGAGCAGTACTTC. The whole variable domain, remainder taken from reference TRBV7-8 and TRBJ2-7, is GAGVSQSPRYKVAKRGQDVALRCDPISGHVSLFWYQQALGQGPEFLTYFQNEAQLDKSGLPSDRFFAERPEGSVSTLKIQRTQQEDSAVYLCASSLTSGGRSSYEQYFGPGTRLTVT.

The chain links TRBV12-5 to TRBJ2-5; D is unclear. Trimming cost V 3 bases and J 4 bases, with 9 bases left between them. Germline-derived CDR1 and CDR2 are LGHNT and FRNRAP. The CDR3 length is 13 residues. DNA for the CDR3: TGTGCTAGTGGTTTTGCGGAAGGAGAGACCCAGTACTTC. Translated, it gives CASGFAEGETQYF.

The CDR3 sequence: CASSPGGVVGPEAFF. Written as DNA, the CDR3 is TGTGCCAGCAGCCCGGGGGGAGTGGTGGGACCTGAAGCTTTCTTT. This chain uses TRBV7-9 with TRBJ1-1; tentative D call: TRBD1 (5 bases). The CDR3 contains 15 residues. Trimming shortened V by 5 bases and J by 6 bases, and 19 bases separated the two germline ends. The germline CDR1 and CDR2 sequences are SEHNR and FQNEAQ (reference sequence).

The V call is TRBV2, the J call TRBJ1-6; D possibly corresponds to TRBD1 (5 bases). The CDR3 consists of 17 residues. Deletions cut 7 bases from V and 7 bases from J, with 23 bases between. Germline V CDR1 and CDR2: SNHLY, FYNNEI. This chain's CDR3 is CASTLDSGARDNSPLHF. DNA for the CDR3: TGTGCCAGCACCCTCGATAGTGGGGCCCGCGACAATTCACCCCTCCACTTT.